The 3 T cell receptor beta chains below were found in one sample sequenced in a study of Graves' ophthalmopathy and Graves' hyperthyroidism. Transcripts of RNA were the source for amplifying TCR beta CDR3 regions. The authors performed first-round RT-PCR with HTBI primers and then a second-round multiplex PCR. TCRdb reprocessed the multiplex PCR reads via MiXCR and lists one record per CDR3 protein. The sample has around 1.1 million distinct CDR3 sequences; about two fifths are singletons. The sample consisted of peripheral blood or thyroid tissue (not recorded which). The receptors were sampled from an adult man with Graves' hyperthyroidism.

There are a few counts of this clonotype. One end of the junction does not line up with germline, which may come from a read error. This chain joins TRBV20-1 and TRBJ2-5, with 9 bases lining up with TRBD2. The V gene's germline CDR1 is DFQATT and CDR2 SNEGSKA (reference sequence). This CDR3 comprises 14 residues. The CDR3 DNA is TGCAGTGCCCGGGGGGCGGGGGGGCAAGAGTCCCAGTACTTC. Encoded protein: CSARGAGGQESQYF.

This clonotype was seen only a few times. The chain uses TRBV5-1 and TRBJ1-6, with D unclear. Germline V gene data show CDR1 as SGHRS and CDR2 as YFSETQ. Trimming shortened V by 0 bases and J by 9 bases, and 10 bases separated the two germline ends. This CDR3 contains 14 residues. CDR3 protein: CASSLGSSTSPLHF. CDR3 nucleotides: TGCGCCAGCAGCTTGGGTTCTAGCACTTCACCCCTCCACTTT.

This clonotype was seen only a few times. This chain uses TRBV5-8 with TRBJ1-5; a possible D gene is TRBD1 (6 bases). CDR3 size: 16 residues. Germline values: CDR1 SGHTS, CDR2 YDEGEE. V lost 4 bases, J lost 2 bases, and 16 bases lay in between. The CDR3 sequence: CASSHRQDPRNQPQHF. CDR3 DNA sequence: TGTGCCAGCAGCCACCGACAGGACCCCCGCAATCAGCCCCAGCATTTT.